Below, 23 T cell receptor beta chains from the same sample are listed, as sequenced in a study of shared clonotypes between healthy human individuals. TCRdb keeps only in-frame clones here, not all; method: immunoSEQ multiplex PCR. This table has about 2.2 million clones, around 95% appearing once. The naive CD8 fraction comprised CD45RO-negative cells positively selected for CCR7 and excluded terminally differentiated effector memory CD45RA+ cells. What was sequenced was naive CD8+ T cells from PBMCs. The receptors here all came from a man aged 18-30 years in good health. Some clones in this sample may be carry-over from other donors' samples.

This chain links TRBV10-3 with TRBJ2-5, with TRBD1 matching over 9 bases. The J segment lost 4 bases and the V segment lost 10 bases, leaving 7 bases of the junction unmatched. Looked up from germline, CDR1 is ENHRY and CDR2 is SYGVKD. CDR3 length: 13 residues. CDR3 sequence (DNA): TGTGCCACCGAGGACAGGGGAAGAGAGACCCAGTACTTC. Its protein product is CATEDRGRETQYF.

V gene TRBV19 combines with J gene TRBJ2-2, with unresolved D. With 7 bases removed from V and 5 bases from J, the gap between germline ends came to 23 bases. The CDR3 consists of 17 residues. Germline values: CDR1 LNHDA, CDR2 SQIVND (reference sequence). CDR3 protein: CASNLDNIFSQTGELFF. The CDR3 region has the DNA TGTGCCAGTAACCTCGACAACATTTTTTCGCAAACCGGGGAGCTGTTTTTT.

This clone showed up just once. V and J are TRBV6-5 and TRBJ2-5; perhaps D is TRBD1 or TRBD2 (5 bases each). The CDR3 contains 15 residues. Germline CDR1 reads MNHEY; CDR2 reads SVGAGI. V lost 8 bases and J lost 1, with 17 bases in between. As DNA, the CDR3 is TGTGCCAGCGGGCATCGGGACGGATTCCAAGAGACCCAGTACTTC. Protein product: CASGHRDGFQETQYF.

The V and J genes are TRBV27 and TRBJ1-4; tentative D call: TRBD1 (6 bases). Germline assignment: CDR1 MNHEY and CDR2 SMNVEV (reference sequence). Trimming took off 6 bases at V and 2 bases at J, with 16 bases between the two ends. The CDR3 extends over 16 amino acids. The CDR3 DNA follows: TGTGCCAGCAGCCGGACACGGGGGGCGACTAATGAAAAACTGTTTTTT. Translation: CASSRTRGATNEKLFF.

Notes on this clone: The sample contains more than one DNA sequence encoding this CDR3. The chain has TRBV28 and TRBJ2-1, with TRBD2 matching 12 bases. V was clipped by 6 bases and J by 4 bases; unmatched bases: 4. Germline CDR1 is MDHEN and CDR2 is SYDVKM. The CDR3 covers 15 residues. CDR3 in DNA: TGTGCCAGCAGCCTTGGGACTAGCGGGTACAATGAGCAGTTCTTC. This gives the protein CASSLGTSGYNEQFF.

This sequence joins TRBV27 and TRBJ1-4, with D possibly being TRBD1 (5 bases). Germline assignment: CDR1 MNHEY and CDR2 SMNVEV (reference sequence). The CDR3 is 15 amino acids. V shed 3 bases and J shed 8 bases, with 16 bases lying between them. CDR3 DNA: TGTGCCAGCAGTTTCCTCAGGGAGACGGCCGAAAAACTGTTTTTT. This gives the protein CASSFLRETAEKLFF.

The rearrangement joins TRBV29-1 to TRBJ2-7; tentative D call: TRBD1 (6 bases). In germline, CDR1 is SQVTM, CDR2 ANQGSEA. The CDR3 sequence is 14 residues long. Trimming shortened V by 3 bases and J by 5 bases, and 17 bases separated the two germline ends. CDR3 protein: CSVDGGVKVDEQYF. The CDR3 DNA follows: TGCAGCGTTGATGGGGGCGTGAAAGTAGACGAGCAGTACTTC.

This sequence joins TRBV27 and TRBJ2-1, with TRBD1 matching over 10 bases. The CDR3 covers 16 residues. In germline, CDR1 is MNHEY, CDR2 SMNVEV (reference sequence). The V gene end was trimmed by 3 bases and the J gene end by 10 bases; junction bases not matched to a gene: 12. DNA of the CDR3: TGTGCCAGCAGTTTGTGGGGACAGGGGAGTTTGGGGGAGCAGTTCTTC. This sequence encodes CASSLWGQGSLGEQFF.

The rearrangement uses TRBV27 and TRBJ2-1; 9 nucleotides agree with TRBD2. Germline CDR1 MNHEY, CDR2 SMNVEV (reference sequence). CDR3 length: 17 amino acids. Losses at the gene ends were 1 base for V and 3 bases for J; bases not matched to a gene: 7. The CDR3 loop is CASSLFSGRGIYNEQFF. CDR3 bases: TGTGCCAGCAGTTTATTTAGCGGGAGAGGAATCTACAATGAGCAGTTCTTC.

The chain recombines TRBV29-1 with TRBJ1-2, with D uncertain. Trimming took 4 bases from V and 7 from J, leaving 13 bases between them. The CDR3 has 12 residues. CDR1 is SQVTM, CDR2 ANQGSEA, per germline. The CDR3 region has the DNA TGCAGCGTTGTCGTTGGGTTATCTGGCTACACCTTC. This translates into CSVVVGLSGYTF.

This sequence joins TRBV28 and TRBJ2-7, with D perhaps TRBD2 (6 bases). The CDR3 sequence is 14 residues long. The germline CDR1 and CDR2 sequences are MDHEN and SYDVKM. Trimming took off 7 bases at V and 0 bases at J, with 13 bases between the two ends. CDR3 protein: CASTLWRDSYEQYF. The CDR3 nucleotides are TGTGCCAGCACCCTCTGGAGGGACTCCTACGAGCAGTACTTC.

This chain links TRBV27 with TRBJ2-6; D possibly corresponds to TRBD1 (6 bases). The germline gives CDR1 MNHEY, CDR2 SMNVEV (reference sequence). The CDR3 length is 17 residues. Trimming removed 6 bases at V and 0 bases at J, with 15 bases between. The CDR3 DNA sequence: TGTGCCAGCAGCCCGACAGGCCCCACCTCTGGGGCCAACGTCCTGACTTTC. It translates to CASSPTGPTSGANVLTF.

This clone occurred a few times. V and J are TRBV18 and TRBJ2-2, with TRBD1 matching over 8 bases. Per germline, CDR1 KGHSH and CDR2 LQKENI. The CDR3 covers 18 residues. Trimming took 5 bases from V and 4 from J; bases not matched to a gene: 15. DNA of the CDR3: TGTGCCAGCTCAAACACCGGGACAGGCTTCGTGGTCACCGGGGAGCTGTTTTTT. It yields the protein CASSNTGTGFVVTGELFF.

This clone was recorded once. The chain couples TRBV6-5 to TRBJ2-7; 11 positions agree with TRBD1. J was trimmed by 2 bases and V by 4 bases; bases with no gene match: 4. The CDR3 contains 15 residues. Germline V CDR1 and CDR2: MNHEY, SVGAGI. CDR3 nucleotides: TGTGCCAGCAGTTGGGGACAGGGGGGACCCTACGAGCAGTACTTC. Residues: CASSWGQGGPYEQYF.

This clone came up once. This chain joins TRBV19 and TRBJ1-4; D is ambiguous. CDR3 size: 14 residues. In germline, CDR1 is LNHDA, CDR2 SQIVND (reference sequence). Trimming left V 7 bases short and J 2 bases short, with 11 bases between. Written as DNA, the CDR3 is TGTGCCAGTACTAGACTATCCACTAATGAAAAACTGTTTTTT. It specifies CASTRLSTNEKLFF. The variable domain in full, with the rest retrieved from reference TRBV19 and TRBJ1-4, is DGGITQSPKYLFRKEGQNVTLSCEQNLNHDAMYWYRQDPGQGLRLIYYSQIVNDFQKGDIAEGYSVSREKKESFPLTVTSAQKNPTAFYLCASTRLSTNEKLFFGSGTQLSVL.

This chain joins TRBV4-1 and TRBJ2-1; TRBD1 matches 9 bases. The germline V gene has CDR1 MGHRA and CDR2 YSYEKL. V lost 2 bases to trimming and J lost 7 bases; unmatched junction nucleotides: 9. The CDR3 sequence is 16 residues long. CDR3 sequence: CASSQIPGQGYNEQFF. CDR3 nucleotide sequence: TGCGCCAGCAGCCAAATACCGGGACAGGGCTATAATGAGCAGTTCTTC.

The genes are TRBV7-9 and TRBJ2-3, with TRBD2 as a possible D gene (5 bases). The V end lost 5 bases, the J end lost 4 bases, and 13 bases lay between the germline ends. CDR3 length equals 14 residues. Germline CDR1 SEHNR, CDR2 FQNEAQ (reference sequence). The CDR3 loop is CASSPARDADTQYF. The CDR3 region has the DNA TGTGCCAGCAGCCCCGCGAGGGATGCAGATACGCAGTATTTT.

This clone was observed once. The sample has other DNA sequences that encode this CDR3 too. This chain connects TRBV9 to TRBJ2-5; 9 bases align to TRBD2. Trimming took 2 bases from V and 2 from J; bases not matched to a gene: 4. Germline loops: CDR1 SGDLS, CDR2 YYNGEE. This CDR3 has 15 amino acids. CDR3 residues: CASSVVAGAQETQYF. As DNA, the CDR3 is TGTGCCAGCAGCGTGGTAGCGGGGGCGCAAGAGACCCAGTACTTC.

This sequence joins TRBV9 and TRBJ2-7; D perhaps matches TRBD2 (6 bases). The germline V gene encodes CDR1 SGDLS and CDR2 YYNGEE. This CDR3 comprises 15 residues. Trimming took 3 bases from V and 3 from J, leaving 16 bases between them. CDR3 protein: CASSASGGGVYEQYF. The CDR3 nucleotides read TGTGCCAGCAGCGCGAGCGGCGGCGGGGTCTACGAGCAGTACTTC.

J is TRBJ1-2 and V is TRBV5-1; D gene ambiguous. Germline CDR1 and CDR2: SGHRS and YFSETQ. The germline V and J ends were trimmed by 0 bases and 2 bases, with 14 bases remaining between them. The CDR3 has 16 amino acids. CDR3 DNA: TGCGCCAGCAGCTTGGTCGGTTCCGGGCGCAACTATGGCTACACCTTC. This translates into CASSLVGSGRNYGYTF.

The chain combines TRBV7-9 with TRBJ2-1; D is uncertain. The V and J ends lost 5 bases and 1 base respectively, with 21 bases between them. Germline V gene sequence: CDR1 SEHNR, CDR2 FQNEAQ (reference sequence). This CDR3 spans 18 amino acids. CDR3 protein: CASSPERPSPLSYNEQFF. The CDR3 nucleotides read TGTGCCAGCAGCCCAGAACGCCCCTCGCCTTTGTCCTACAATGAGCAGTTCTTC.

The V and J genes are TRBV10-2 and TRBJ2-1; D uncertain. Per the germline V gene, CDR1 is WSHSY and CDR2 is SAAADI. The CDR3 covers 15 residues. V gave up 1 base and J gave up 6 bases, with 13 bases separating them. CDR3 DNA: TGCGCCAGCAGTGAGTTGGCCGGAGTGGGCAATGAGCAGTTCTTC. The encoded protein is CASSELAGVGNEQFF.

The chain has TRBV7-9 and TRBJ2-1; D uncertain. Germline loops: CDR1 SEHNR, CDR2 FQNEAQ (reference sequence). V was pared by 6 bases and J by 5 bases, with 14 bases between. The CDR3 consists of 14 residues. The CDR3, as DNA: TGTGCCAGCAGATCAACCCACGCAGACAATGAGCAGTTCTTC. This sequence encodes CASRSTHADNEQFF. The whole variable domain, filled in from reference TRBV7-9 and TRBJ2-1, reads DTGVSQNPRHKITKRGQNVTFRCDPISEHNRLYWYRQTLGQGPEFLTYFQNEAQLEKSRLLSDRFSAERPKGSFSTLEIQRTEQGDSAMYLCASRSTHADNEQFFGPGTRLTVL.